The present TCR beta chain was sequenced within a study of beta chain features in type 1 diabetes (dated by TCRdb to 2016 to 2019). At the level of the whole study: Mean age, gender distribution, total cell number and subset yield did not differ between patients and healthy donors. Across all samples, fewer than 130 million sorted cells were examined, and cell number per subset correlated strongly with RNA yield. In the study, TCRB repertoires of sorted circulating CD4+ T cell subsets from recently diagnosed type 1 diabetes patients were compared with those of matched healthy donors. Regulatory and stem cell-like memory subsets were isolated from only 8 patients and 8 healthy donors, whereas naive and central memory subsets came from all 28 donors.

The entire isolated RNA was reverse transcribed using the High Capacity cDNA Reverse Transcription Kit, and thus expressed TCRB transcripts were sequenced. Deep immunoSEQ sequencing was applied to naive, central memory and regulatory T cell samples, giving an average of approximately 4 million total reads per sample. After sorted cells were lysed in RLT buffer, RNA was extracted with DNase-treated RNeasy Micro or Mini kits, with the choice depending on cell number. Each cell subset was processed separately to prevent cross-contamination, with patient and healthy donor samples processed together. TCRB sequences were amplified from cDNA with the immunoSEQ multiplex PCR, producing 87-bp fragments spanning the CDR3 region. Sequencing of the amplicons was done on the Illumina HiSeq platform. In the paper's pipeline: PCR bias was corrected computationally using synthetic template baselines, and reads within Hamming distance 2 were collapsed, with unmergeable singletons discarded. Reads were aligned against IMGT to assign V, D and J genes, CDR3 length and insertions or deletions at six rearrangement sites. Clonotype counts were normalized to sorted cell number within each subset before computing true diversity and Gini coefficients with the tcR R package. Repertoire sharing was quantified using the overlap coefficient calculated on TCRB nucleotide sequences. The clones in this table, taken by TCRdb from immuneACCESS, are in-frame only. Not every clone is retained; where verified, under half of the shortfall comes from an unresolved V gene, and the cause of the rest is unknown. The V and J calls and clone size are taken from that table; D and trimming were inferred from the DNA. Counted in this sample were around 170,000 clones; 9% to 10% of them appeared once. The top ten clonotypes cover approximately 2.2% of the sample.

Each donor gave one peripheral blood draw, about 100 mL on average, collected into heparinised tubes. A BD FACSAria II and a panel including CD45RO, CCR7, CD25, CD127, CD95 and CD27 were used to sort naive, central memory, regulatory and stem cell-like memory CD4+ T cells. Every sorted population had a purity above 98%. PBMCs were separated immediately by Lymphoprep density gradient centrifugation and were stained directly, without being cultured. To minimize batch effects, samples were stained and sorted in pairs, one healthy donor with one patient per experiment. Notes on this clone: It lacks a known antigen. Base quality data are lacking; no much larger clone is found one base away.

Results the study describes overall, beyond this receptor: Fewer insertions and more nucleotide deletions at VDJ recombination sites were observed in patients with type 1 diabetes, implying thymic rearrangement abnormalities. Naive, central memory and regulatory TCRB repertoires appeared more similar among patients than among healthy donors. Sequencing cDNA rather than genomic DNA could over-represent highly expressing activated cells, although activation and CD3 levels did not differ between groups. Shorter templates might have been favored by PCR, but patient and control samples were amplified and corrected together, so both groups would have been affected equally by any skew. Only small numbers of individuals were included in the HLA sub-analyses, which left unresolved whether HLA type had any influence on TCRB rearrangement. In all four CD4+ subsets, TCRB CDR3 length was moderately but significantly shorter in type 1 diabetes patients.

Inclusive of the bounding cysteine and phenylalanine, the CDR3 is 14 residues long. Of the read, only the CDR3 DNA is kept; its 42 bases are in frame from base 1. A distance of 10 bases separates the germline ends of V and J, which lose 2 bases and 3 bases respectively. The germline V gene encodes CDR1 GTSNPN and CDR2 SVGIG (reference sequence). The sample comprised central memory CD4+ T cells from blood. This sequence originates from a young woman in good health. The chain was built from TRBV30 and TRBJ1-4; a tentative D call is TRBD1 (6 bases match). In nucleotides, the sequence is TGTGCCTGGAGTCGGGACACTTCTAATGAAAAACTGTTTTTT. The encoded protein is CAWSRDTSNEKLFF.